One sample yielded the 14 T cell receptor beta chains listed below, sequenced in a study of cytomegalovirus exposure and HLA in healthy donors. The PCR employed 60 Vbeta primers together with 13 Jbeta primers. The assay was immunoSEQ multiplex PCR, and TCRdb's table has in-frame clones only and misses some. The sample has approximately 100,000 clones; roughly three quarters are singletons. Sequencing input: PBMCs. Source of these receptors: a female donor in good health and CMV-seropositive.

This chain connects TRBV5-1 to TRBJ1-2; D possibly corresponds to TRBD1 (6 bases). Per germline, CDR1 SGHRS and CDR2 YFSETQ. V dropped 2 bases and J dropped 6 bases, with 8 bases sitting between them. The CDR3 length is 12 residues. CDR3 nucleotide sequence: TGCGCCAGCAGCTTCGGGACAAATGGCTACACCTTC. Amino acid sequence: CASSFGTNGYTF. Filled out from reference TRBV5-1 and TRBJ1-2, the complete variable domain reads KAGVTQTPRYLIKTRGQQVTLSCSPISGHRSVSWYQQTPGQGLQFLFEYFSETQRNKGNFPGRFSGRQFSNSRSEMNVSTLELGDSALYLCASSFGTNGYTFGSGTRLTVV.

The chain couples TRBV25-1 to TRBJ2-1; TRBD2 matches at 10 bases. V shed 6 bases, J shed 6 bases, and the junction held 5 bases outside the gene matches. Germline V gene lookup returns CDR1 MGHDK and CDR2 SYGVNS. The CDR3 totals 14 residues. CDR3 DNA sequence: TGTGCCAGCAGAGAAGCGGGGGGGCTCAATGAGCAGTTCTTC. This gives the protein CASREAGGLNEQFF.

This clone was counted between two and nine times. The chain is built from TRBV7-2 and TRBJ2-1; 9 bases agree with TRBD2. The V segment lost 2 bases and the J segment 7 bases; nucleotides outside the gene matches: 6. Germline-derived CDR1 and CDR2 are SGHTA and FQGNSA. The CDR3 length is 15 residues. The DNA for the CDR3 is TGTGCCAGCAGCTTAACAGCGGGGGGCGCAAATGAGCAGTTCTTC. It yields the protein CASSLTAGGANEQFF.

Here the CDR3 DNA reads TGTGCCTGGAAGACCTCCCCTCAGGGGGGCGGGGAGCTGTTTTTT. Protein: CAWKTSPQGGGELFF. The V call is TRBV30, the J call TRBJ2-2, with D perhaps matching TRBD1 (7 bases). Germline-derived CDR1 and CDR2 are GTSNPN and SVGIG (reference sequence). V was clipped by 4 bases and J by 7 bases, with 19 bases between them. CDR3 size: 15 residues.

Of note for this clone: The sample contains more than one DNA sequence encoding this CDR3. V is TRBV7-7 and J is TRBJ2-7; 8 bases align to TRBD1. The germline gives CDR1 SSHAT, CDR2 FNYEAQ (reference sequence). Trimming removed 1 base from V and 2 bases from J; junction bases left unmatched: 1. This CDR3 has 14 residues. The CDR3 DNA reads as TGTGCCAGCAGCTTAGGGACAGGGACCTACGAGCAGTACTTC. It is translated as CASSLGTGTYEQYF.

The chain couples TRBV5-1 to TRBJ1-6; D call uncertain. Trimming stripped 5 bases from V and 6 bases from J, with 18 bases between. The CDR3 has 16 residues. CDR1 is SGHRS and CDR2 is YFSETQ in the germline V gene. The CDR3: CASRYSVGSGNSPLHF. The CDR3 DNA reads TGCGCCAGCAGATATTCCGTCGGGTCTGGTAATTCACCCCTCCACTTT.

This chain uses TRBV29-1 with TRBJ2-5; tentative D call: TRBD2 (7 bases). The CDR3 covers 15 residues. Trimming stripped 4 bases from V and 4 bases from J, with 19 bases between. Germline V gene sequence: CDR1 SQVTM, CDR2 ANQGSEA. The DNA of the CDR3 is TGCAGCGTTGTGGGGGGGAGGGGGGAAGGAGAGACCCAGTACTTC. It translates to CSVVGGRGEGETQYF.

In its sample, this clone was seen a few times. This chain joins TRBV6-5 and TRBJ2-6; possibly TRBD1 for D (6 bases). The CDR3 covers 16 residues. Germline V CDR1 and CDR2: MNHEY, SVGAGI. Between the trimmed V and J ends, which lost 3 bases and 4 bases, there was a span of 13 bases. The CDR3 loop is CASSYWGRGGANVLTF. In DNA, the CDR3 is TGTGCCAGCAGTTATTGGGGCAGGGGAGGGGCCAACGTCCTGACTTTC.

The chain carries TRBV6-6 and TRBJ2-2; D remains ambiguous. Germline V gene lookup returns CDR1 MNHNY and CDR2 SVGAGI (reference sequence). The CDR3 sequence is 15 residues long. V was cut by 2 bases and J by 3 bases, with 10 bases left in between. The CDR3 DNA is TGTGCCAGCAGTTACCGTCGCTCGGACACCGGGGAGCTGTTTTTT. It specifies CASSYRRSDTGELFF.

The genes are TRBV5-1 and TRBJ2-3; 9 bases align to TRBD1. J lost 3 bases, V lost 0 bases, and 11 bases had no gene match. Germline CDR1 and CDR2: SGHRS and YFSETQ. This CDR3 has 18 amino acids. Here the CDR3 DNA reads TGCGCCAGCAGCTTGGGACCACCCGGGACAGGGAGGACAGATACGCAGTATTTT. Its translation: CASSLGPPGTGRTDTQYF.

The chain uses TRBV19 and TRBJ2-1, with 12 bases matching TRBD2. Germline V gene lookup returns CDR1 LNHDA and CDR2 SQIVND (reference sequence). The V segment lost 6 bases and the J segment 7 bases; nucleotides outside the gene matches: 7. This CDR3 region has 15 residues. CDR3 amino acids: CASRETSGSWNEQFF. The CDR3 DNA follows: TGTGCCAGTAGAGAGACTAGCGGGAGTTGGAATGAGCAGTTCTTC.

CDR3 residues: CASSLDGTGGLGYTF. The CDR3 DNA sequence: TGTGCCAGCAGCTTAGACGGAACAGGGGGTTTAGGCTACACCTTC. The chain has TRBV7-2 and TRBJ1-2, with 8 positions matching TRBD1. The V segment lost 1 base and the J segment 8 bases; nucleotides outside the gene matches: 9. The CDR3 is made up of 15 amino acids. Germline loops: CDR1 SGHTA, CDR2 FQGNSA.

CDR3 in amino acids: CASIGGGSGSNEQFF. The CDR3 nucleotides are TGTGCCAGTATCGGGGGCGGGAGCGGGAGCAATGAGCAGTTCTTC. The rearrangement links TRBV19 to TRBJ2-1; 8 bases align to TRBD2. CDR3 length: 15 amino acids. V dropped 7 bases and J dropped 6; count of bases not matched to a gene: 11. Per germline, CDR1 LNHDA and CDR2 SQIVND (reference sequence).

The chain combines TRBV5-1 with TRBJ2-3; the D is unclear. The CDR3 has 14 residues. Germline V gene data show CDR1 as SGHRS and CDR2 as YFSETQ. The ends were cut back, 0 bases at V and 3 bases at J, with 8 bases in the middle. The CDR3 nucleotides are TGCGCCAGCAGCTTGGGTCTGAGGACAGATACGCAGTATTTT. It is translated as CASSLGLRTDTQYF.